The clone carrying this TCR beta chain has more than one count but fewer than ten. Antigen: not known. The data originate from a study of vaccination and CD4 T cells after COVID-19. This sample's treatment: approximately nine-day PBMC culture with coronavirus spike peptide pools or control peptides (ViraFEST assay). With the Oncomine TCR Beta short-read assay, DNA from cultured CD4+ T cells was sequenced. TCRdb fed the PCR reads into MiXCR, producing one record per CDR3 protein. The data show about 23,000 distinct CDR3 sequences, 40% to 50% seen once. This CDR3 region has 16 residues. Per the germline V gene, CDR1 is LNHDA and CDR2 is SQIVND (reference sequence). V was shortened by 0 bases and J by 5 bases, with 16 bases between the two germline ends.

The gene calls are TRBV19 and TRBJ1-1; maybe TRBD1 (6 bases). The sequence came from a human donor who received a COVID-19 vaccine. The specimen was CD4+ T cells from blood, cultured in vitro, collected before SARS-CoV-2 vaccination. The DNA of the CDR3 is TGTGCCAGTAGTATAGATCCGGTGAGGGGGGGTACTGAAGCTTTCTTT. The encoded protein is CASSIDPVRGGTEAFF.